This T cell receptor (beta chain) was recorded in a study of CXCR3-negative and CXCR3-positive naive CD8 T cells (dated by TCRdb to the late 2010s). Regarding the study in general: In total, some 140 million TRB reads were obtained, which works out to roughly 1.5 +/- 0.3 million reads per library. Diversity and physicochemical repertoire analyses covered approximately 10 donors pooled from two independent experiments. TRBV-TRBJ cluster analysis included naive subsets from several donors and memory cells from 3 donors. Study-level results and caveats: Because surface CD5, which is linked to self-reactivity in mice, was comparable between the naive subsets, TCR interaction strength was also inferred from the physicochemical properties of TRB CDR3s. Within the same donor, TRBV-TRBJ usage looked similar between naive CXCR3-negative and CXCR3-positive cells, but memory cells had distinct patterns. Freshly isolated PBMCs were used for most assays because CXCR3 expression went down partially after cryopreservation. TRB CDR3s from CXCR3-positive naive cells showed higher hydrophobicity (lower Kidera factor 4), lower energy, and higher strength and volume indices than CXCR3-negative naive cells. Repertoire diversity was comparably high in both naive subsets but much lower in memory CD8+ T cells.

Sequencing relied on a NextSeq 550. The Human TCR Profiling Kit (MiLaboratory) was used to make UMI-labeled 5' RACE TRB cDNA libraries. The full amount of extracted RNA was used for cDNA synthesis, and the full amount of resulting cDNA was used for PCR amplification. The libraries were made side by side, with each library going through the same number of PCR cycles. Turning to the authors' computational methods: MIGEC and MiXCR extracted about 53,000 +/- 10,000 unique UMI-labeled TRB cDNA molecules per library, requiring at least two reads per UMI. On average, each library contained approximately 40,000 +/- 10,000 functional in-frame TRB CDR3 nucleotide clonotypes without stop codons. After each sample was downsampled to 5000 UMI-labeled TRB molecules, VDJtools was used to calculate diversity metrics such as normalized Shannon-Wiener and Chao1. VDJtools was used to calculate clonotype-size-weighted physicochemical properties of the central five CDR3 residues, namely interaction energy, strength, volume and Kidera factor 4. TCRdb reprocessed the reads, so every CDR3 protein sequence counts as one entry and DNA is not shown. The V and J calls follow TCRdb's processing rather than the paper's. In this sample's table one finds under 90,000 distinct CDR3 sequences. 0.55% to 0.8% of the sample is held by the ten biggest clonotypes.

Each CD8+ T cell subset was flow-sorted in triplicate, with roughly 300,000 cells per subset placed directly into RLT lysis buffer. Naive CD8+ T cells were defined stringently as CD45RO-CCR7+CD27+CD95- to exclude memory contaminants. Peripheral blood mononuclear cells were isolated from buffy coats using standard density gradient centrifugation. A FACSAria III was used to flow-sort naive CXCR3-negative and CXCR3-positive CD8+ T cells. Total RNA was extracted from sorted cells using an RNeasy Mini Kit. A remark on this clonotype: The clone's antigen remains unknown.

Sequencing used naive CXCR3+ CD8+ T cells from blood. This specimen's cell subset or site label, interpreted: CD45RO-CCR7+CD27+CD95- naive CD8+ T cells expressing CXCR3 (TNR3+). The sequence came from a human donor in good health. Some clones in this sample may be carry-over from other donors' samples.

The CDR3 sequence is CASSLGQGDTEAFF. Here the chain combines TRBV12-3 or TRBV12-4 and TRBJ1-1; checking the TCRdb D call of TRBD1 is not possible without DNA. The CDR3 holds 14 amino acids from the cysteine to the phenylalanine. No DNA has been recorded.